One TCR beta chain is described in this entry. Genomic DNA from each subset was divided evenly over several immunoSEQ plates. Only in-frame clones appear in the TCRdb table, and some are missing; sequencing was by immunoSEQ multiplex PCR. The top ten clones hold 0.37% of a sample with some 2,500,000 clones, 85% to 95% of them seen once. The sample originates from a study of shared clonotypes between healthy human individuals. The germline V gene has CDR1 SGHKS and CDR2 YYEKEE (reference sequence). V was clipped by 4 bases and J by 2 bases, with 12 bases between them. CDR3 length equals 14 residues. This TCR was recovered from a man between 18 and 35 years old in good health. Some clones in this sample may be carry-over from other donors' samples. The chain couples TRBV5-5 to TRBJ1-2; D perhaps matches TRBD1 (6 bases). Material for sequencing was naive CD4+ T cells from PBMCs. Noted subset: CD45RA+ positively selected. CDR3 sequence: CASSRGDTNYGYTF. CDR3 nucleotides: TGTGCCAGCAGCAGGGGGGACACCAACTATGGCTACACCTTC.